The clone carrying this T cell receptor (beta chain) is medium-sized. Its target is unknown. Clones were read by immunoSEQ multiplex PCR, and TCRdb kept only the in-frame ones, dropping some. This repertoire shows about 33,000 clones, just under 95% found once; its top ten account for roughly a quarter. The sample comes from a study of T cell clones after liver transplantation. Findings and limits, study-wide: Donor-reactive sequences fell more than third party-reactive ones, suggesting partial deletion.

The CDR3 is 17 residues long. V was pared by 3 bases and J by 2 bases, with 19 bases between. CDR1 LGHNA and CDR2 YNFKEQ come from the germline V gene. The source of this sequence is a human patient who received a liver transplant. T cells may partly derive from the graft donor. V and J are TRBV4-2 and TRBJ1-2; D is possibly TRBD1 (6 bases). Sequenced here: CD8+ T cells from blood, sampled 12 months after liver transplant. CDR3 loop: CASSHQTGGPANYGYTF. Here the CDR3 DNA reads TGTGCCAGCAGCCACCAGACAGGCGGACCAGCGAACTATGGCTACACCTTC.